This TCR beta chain was captured in a study of blood T cell repertoires in COVID-19. Original processing methods: For nucleated cells, counts were estimated from reference gene primer amplification. The repertoire was sequenced with immunoSEQ multiplex PCR; TCRdb's copy has only in-frame clones and lacks some. V and J calls and clone size are as listed in that table; D and trimming were resolved from the DNA. The table has under 75,000 clones, 80% seen once. Deletions cut 4 bases from V and 4 bases from J, with 16 bases between. Germline values: CDR1 MNHEY, CDR2 SVGAGI. The CDR3 is 16 amino acids. Sequencing input: peripheral blood. The chain uses TRBV6-5 and TRBJ2-2; TRBD1 is a possible D gene (6 bases). The TCR originated in a man aged 55 to 70 with acute or convalescent COVID-19. The CDR3 DNA reads TGTGCCAGCAGTTTTATCGGGCCAGGGGTCACCGGGGAGCTGTTTTTT. Translating gives CASSFIGPGVTGELFF.